The 25 T cell receptor beta chains listed next were all sequenced from one sample in a study of cytomegalovirus exposure and HLA in healthy donors. PCR primers comprised 60 Vbeta and 13 Jbeta primers. Produced via immunoSEQ multiplex PCR; TCRdb's table is partial and in-frame only. The table includes under 200,000 clones, 70% to 80% detected once. Sequencing input: PBMCs. Receptor source: a man in his fifties or sixties in good health and CMV-seronegative.

The V call is TRBV19, the J call TRBJ1-2; no firm D call. Trimming removed 0 bases at V and 8 bases at J, with 19 bases between. The CDR3 sequence is 16 residues long. The V gene's germline CDR1 is LNHDA and CDR2 SQIVND (reference sequence). Here the CDR3 reads CASSIDRSIITQGYTF. The CDR3 nucleotides read TGTGCCAGTAGTATAGATCGGTCAATCATTACCCAAGGCTACACCTTC.

The chain recombines TRBV19 with TRBJ1-5; D is unclear. Trimming cost V 10 bases and J 3 bases, with 10 bases left between them. The CDR3 spans 12 residues. The germline CDR1 and CDR2 sequences are LNHDA and SQIVND (reference sequence). The CDR3 here is CATSGSNQPQHF. CDR3 DNA: TGTGCCACCTCAGGTTCCAATCAGCCCCAGCATTTT.

The chain uses TRBV6-5 and TRBJ2-5; D is possibly TRBD2 (6 bases). The germline CDR1 and CDR2 sequences are MNHEY and SVGAGI. V lost 5 bases and J lost 2, with 12 bases in between. This CDR3 comprises 14 residues. The CDR3 bases are TGTGCCAGCAGTAAAGCTAGCGTTCAAGAGACCCAGTACTTC. Protein: CASSKASVQETQYF.

The gene calls are TRBV25-1 and TRBJ1-1; tentative D call: TRBD1 (6 bases). Germline lookup yields CDR1 MGHDK and CDR2 SYGVNS. V lost 0 bases and J 0 bases, leaving 8 bases between the germline ends. This CDR3 contains 15 residues. CDR3 DNA: TGTGCCAGCAGTGAATATCAGGGGATGAACACTGAAGCTTTCTTT. It specifies CASSEYQGMNTEAFF.

This clone was found once. The rearrangement joins TRBV6-1 to TRBJ1-1; TRBD1 might be the D (5 bases). Trimming took off 5 bases at V and 7 bases at J, with 14 bases between the two ends. This CDR3 has 13 residues. Germline CDR1 and CDR2: MNHNS and SASEGT. CDR3: CASSLAEGFEAFF. In DNA, the CDR3 is TGTGCCAGCAGTCTCGCGGAGGGGTTTGAAGCTTTCTTT.

The chain couples TRBV29-1 to TRBJ1-1; D remains unclear. The CDR3 consists of 14 residues. Trimming removed 6 bases from V and 5 bases from J, with 19 bases in between. Germline CDR1 is SQVTM and CDR2 is ANQGSEA. The CDR3 coding sequence is TGCAGCGTCGCATCGGGGAGTTTAAGGACTGAAGCTTTCTTT. Translated, it gives CSVASGSLRTEAFF.

The V gene is TRBV21-1, the J gene TRBJ2-7; whether TRBD1, the table's D call, matches the DNA was not checked. TRBV21-1 corresponds to a pseudogene. The CDR3 consists of 14 residues. As DNA, the CDR3 is TGTGCCAGGGGCCAGGGGCCTAGGTTATACGAGCAGTACTTC. This codes for CARGQGPRLYEQYF.

This clone was counted a few times. CDR3 nucleotide sequence: TGCGCCAGCAGCCTTGTGATAAGGGGTCGGCAGCCCCAGCATTTT. This translates into CASSLVIRGRQPQHF. V and J are TRBV4-1 and TRBJ1-5, with a weak D call TRBD1 (5 bases). Trimming took off 4 bases at V and 7 bases at J, with 17 bases between the two ends. The V gene's germline CDR1 is MGHRA and CDR2 YSYEKL. This CDR3 is built from 15 residues.

Remarks on this clone: Distinct nucleotide sequences in the sample also encode this CDR3. The chain uses TRBV2 and TRBJ2-5; D uncertain. Per germline, CDR1 SNHLY and CDR2 FYNNEI. The CDR3 runs 13 residues. V was pared by 2 bases and J by 2 bases, with 6 bases between. The CDR3 bases are TGTGCCAGCAGTGAACTCAGGCAAGAGACCCAGTACTTC. It encodes CASSELRQETQYF.

With respect to this clone: One end of the junction is discordant with germline, which a read error may explain. The genes are TRBV4-1 and TRBJ1-5; tentative D call: TRBD1 (6 bases). This CDR3 spans 14 amino acids. Per germline, CDR1 MGHRA and CDR2 YSYEKL. The CDR3 DNA sequence: TGCGCCAGCAGCCAAGAAGCAGGGGCATGGCCCCAGAATTTT. It yields the protein CASSQEAGAWPQNF.

V is TRBV29-1 and J is TRBJ1-2, with D perhaps TRBD1 (5 bases). The V gene lost 5 bases and the J gene lost 6 bases, with 13 bases spanning the gap. CDR1 is SQVTM, CDR2 ANQGSEA, per germline. The CDR3 has 12 residues. The CDR3 nucleotides are TGCAGCGTTAACATCGGGGGTAATGGCTACACCTTC. It is translated as CSVNIGGNGYTF.

The chain joins TRBV19 to TRBJ2-7; 7 nucleotides line up with TRBD1. J was trimmed by 0 bases and V by 6 bases; bases with no gene match: 5. This CDR3 region has 14 residues. Germline CDR1 is LNHDA and CDR2 is SQIVND (reference sequence). CDR3 in amino acids: CASSQTGSSYEQYF. Written as DNA, the CDR3 is TGTGCCAGTAGCCAGACAGGGAGCTCCTACGAGCAGTACTTC.

The V and J genes are TRBV19 and TRBJ1-5; the D gene is possibly TRBD1 (5 bases). Trimming removed 5 bases at V and 0 bases at J, with 11 bases between. The germline V gene has CDR1 LNHDA and CDR2 SQIVND (reference sequence). This CDR3 is 15 amino acids long. The CDR3 DNA sequence: TGTGCCAGTAGTCAGGGTTCTTATAGCAATCAGCCCCAGCATTTT. Encoded protein: CASSQGSYSNQPQHF. Filled out from reference TRBV19 and TRBJ1-5, the complete variable domain reads DGGITQSPKYLFRKEGQNVTLSCEQNLNHDAMYWYRQDPGQGLRLIYYSQIVNDFQKGDIAEGYSVSREKKESFPLTVTSAQKNPTAFYLCASSQGSYSNQPQHFGDGTRLSIL.

This clone has only a few counts. This chain connects TRBV2 to TRBJ2-3, with 8 bases fitting TRBD2. The CDR3 runs 18 residues. V lost 8 bases and J lost 1; bases outside the gene matches: 17. Germline V gene sequence: CDR1 SNHLY, CDR2 FYNNEI. The CDR3 nucleotides read TGTGCCAGCCAAAGGATGGCGGGAGGTTCGGGTGGCACAGATACGCAGTATTTT. Protein sequence: CASQRMAGGSGGTDTQYF. Combining the CDR3 with reference TRBV2 and TRBJ2-3 gives the whole variable domain EPEVTQTPSHQVTQMGQEVILRCVPISNHLYFYWYRQILGQKVEFLVSFYNNEISEKSEIFDDQFSVERPDGSNFTLKIRSTKLEDSAMYFCASQRMAGGSGGTDTQYFGPGTRLTVL.

This chain joins TRBV19 and TRBJ2-7, with TRBD2 matching over 8 bases. Germline V gives CDR1 LNHDA, CDR2 SQIVND (reference sequence). The CDR3 consists of 14 residues. Losses at the gene ends were 7 bases for V and 5 bases for J; bases not matched to a gene: 10. The CDR3 DNA sequence: TGTGCCAGTACGCCAGCGGCTAGCGGGCACGAGCAGTACTTC. Its translation: CASTPAASGHEQYF.

This sequence joins TRBV10-3 and TRBJ2-1, with 9 nucleotides matching TRBD1. Germline V gene sequence: CDR1 ENHRY, CDR2 SYGVKD. Trimming took 3 bases from V and 7 from J; bases not matched to a gene: 13. The CDR3 is made up of 17 amino acids. The CDR3 region is CAISDRTGGAQVNEQFF. Written as DNA, the CDR3 is TGTGCCATCAGTGACCGAACAGGGGGCGCCCAGGTGAATGAGCAGTTCTTC.

This clone has more than one count but fewer than ten. J is TRBJ2-7 and V is TRBV6-1, with D tentatively TRBD2 (6 bases). Germline V gives CDR1 MNHNS, CDR2 SASEGT. The CDR3 loop spans 15 amino acids. V dropped 7 bases and J dropped 4 bases, with 20 bases sitting between them. The CDR3 nucleotides read TGTGCCAGCAATCAAATTCAGGGCGCGGGGTACGAGCAGTACTTC. Amino acids: CASNQIQGAGYEQYF.

V usage is TRBV5-4 and J usage is TRBJ2-3; 9 positions agree with TRBD2. V lost 5 bases, J lost 6 bases, and 4 bases stayed unmatched. CDR3 length: 13 residues. The germline gives CDR1 SGHNT, CDR2 YYREEE (reference sequence). CDR3 sequence (DNA): TGTGCCAGCAGAGTAGCGGGAGCCGATACGCAGTATTTT. Translated, it gives CASRVAGADTQYF.

This clone was seen just once. The chain carries TRBV7-7 and TRBJ2-3, with TRBD2 as a possible D gene (5 bases). The CDR3 covers 14 residues. From germline, CDR1 is SSHAT and CDR2 FNYEAQ (reference sequence). V lost 4 bases and J 3 bases, leaving 11 bases between the germline ends. The CDR3: CASSSSGGTDTQYF. The CDR3 nucleotides are TGTGCCAGCAGCTCTTCAGGAGGAACAGATACGCAGTATTTT.

The chain uses TRBV7-2 and TRBJ2-3; 12 positions agree with TRBD2. Germline CDR1 is SGHTA and CDR2 is FQGNSA. This CDR3 has 18 amino acids. V lost 2 bases, J lost 3 bases, and 9 bases stayed unmatched. The CDR3 reads CASSLTSGRPMVTDTQYF. DNA of the CDR3: TGTGCCAGCAGCTTAACTAGCGGGAGGCCTATGGTGACAGATACGCAGTATTTT.

This chain connects TRBV10-3 to TRBJ1-1; TRBD1 matches at 7 bases. This CDR3 spans 13 amino acids. V gave up 10 bases and J gave up 3 bases; unmatched junction bases: 8. Per germline, CDR1 ENHRY and CDR2 SYGVKD. CDR3 loop: CATLQGYDTEAFF. DNA of the CDR3: TGTGCCACCCTACAGGGGTATGACACTGAAGCTTTCTTT.

This chain joins TRBV7-3 and TRBJ2-2, with a weak D call TRBD2 (6 bases). Germline V gene lookup returns CDR1 SGHTA and CDR2 FQGTGA. The CDR3 is made up of 15 amino acids. Trimming removed 7 bases at V and 7 bases at J, with 19 bases between. The CDR3 sequence is CASTPWVGGGGELFF. The CDR3, as DNA: TGTGCCAGCACCCCGTGGGTGGGAGGTGGCGGGGAGCTGTTTTTT.

With regard to this clone: Other DNA sequences in the same sample also yield this CDR3. CDR3 amino acids: CASSLGQNTEAFF. The CDR3 DNA reads TGTGCCAGCAGCTTGGGACAGAACACTGAAGCTTTCTTT. J is TRBJ1-1 and V is TRBV7-6; perhaps TRBD1 as D (6 bases). This CDR3 contains 13 residues. Trimming took off 3 bases at V and 1 base at J, with 6 bases between the two ends. Germline CDR1 and CDR2: SGHVS and FNYEAQ.

The rearrangement joins TRBV6-5 to TRBJ2-7; D is possibly TRBD2 (6 bases). Germline-derived CDR1 and CDR2 are MNHEY and SVGAGI. Deletions cut 4 bases from V and 7 bases from J, with 17 bases between. The CDR3 is 14 amino acids. The CDR3 DNA reads TGTGCCAGCAGTTCCTCGACTAGGATGAGGGAGCAGTACTTC. This encodes CASSSSTRMREQYF.

Written as DNA, the CDR3 is TGTGCCAGCAGCTTGGGGGGGTCGGTCACCGGGGAGCTGTTTTTT. The encoded protein is CASSLGGSVTGELFF. V and J are TRBV7-2 and TRBJ2-2, with 7 bases identical to TRBD2. This CDR3 has 15 amino acids. CDR1 is SGHTA and CDR2 is FQGNSA in the germline V gene. V was clipped by 3 bases and J by 4 bases; unmatched bases: 5. Filled out from reference TRBV7-2 and TRBJ2-2, the complete variable domain reads GAGVSQSPSNKVTEKGKDVELRCDPISGHTALYWYRQSLGQGLEFLIYFQGNSAPDKSGLPSDRFSAERTGGSVSTLTIQRTQQEDSAVYLCASSLGGSVTGELFFGEGSRLTVL.